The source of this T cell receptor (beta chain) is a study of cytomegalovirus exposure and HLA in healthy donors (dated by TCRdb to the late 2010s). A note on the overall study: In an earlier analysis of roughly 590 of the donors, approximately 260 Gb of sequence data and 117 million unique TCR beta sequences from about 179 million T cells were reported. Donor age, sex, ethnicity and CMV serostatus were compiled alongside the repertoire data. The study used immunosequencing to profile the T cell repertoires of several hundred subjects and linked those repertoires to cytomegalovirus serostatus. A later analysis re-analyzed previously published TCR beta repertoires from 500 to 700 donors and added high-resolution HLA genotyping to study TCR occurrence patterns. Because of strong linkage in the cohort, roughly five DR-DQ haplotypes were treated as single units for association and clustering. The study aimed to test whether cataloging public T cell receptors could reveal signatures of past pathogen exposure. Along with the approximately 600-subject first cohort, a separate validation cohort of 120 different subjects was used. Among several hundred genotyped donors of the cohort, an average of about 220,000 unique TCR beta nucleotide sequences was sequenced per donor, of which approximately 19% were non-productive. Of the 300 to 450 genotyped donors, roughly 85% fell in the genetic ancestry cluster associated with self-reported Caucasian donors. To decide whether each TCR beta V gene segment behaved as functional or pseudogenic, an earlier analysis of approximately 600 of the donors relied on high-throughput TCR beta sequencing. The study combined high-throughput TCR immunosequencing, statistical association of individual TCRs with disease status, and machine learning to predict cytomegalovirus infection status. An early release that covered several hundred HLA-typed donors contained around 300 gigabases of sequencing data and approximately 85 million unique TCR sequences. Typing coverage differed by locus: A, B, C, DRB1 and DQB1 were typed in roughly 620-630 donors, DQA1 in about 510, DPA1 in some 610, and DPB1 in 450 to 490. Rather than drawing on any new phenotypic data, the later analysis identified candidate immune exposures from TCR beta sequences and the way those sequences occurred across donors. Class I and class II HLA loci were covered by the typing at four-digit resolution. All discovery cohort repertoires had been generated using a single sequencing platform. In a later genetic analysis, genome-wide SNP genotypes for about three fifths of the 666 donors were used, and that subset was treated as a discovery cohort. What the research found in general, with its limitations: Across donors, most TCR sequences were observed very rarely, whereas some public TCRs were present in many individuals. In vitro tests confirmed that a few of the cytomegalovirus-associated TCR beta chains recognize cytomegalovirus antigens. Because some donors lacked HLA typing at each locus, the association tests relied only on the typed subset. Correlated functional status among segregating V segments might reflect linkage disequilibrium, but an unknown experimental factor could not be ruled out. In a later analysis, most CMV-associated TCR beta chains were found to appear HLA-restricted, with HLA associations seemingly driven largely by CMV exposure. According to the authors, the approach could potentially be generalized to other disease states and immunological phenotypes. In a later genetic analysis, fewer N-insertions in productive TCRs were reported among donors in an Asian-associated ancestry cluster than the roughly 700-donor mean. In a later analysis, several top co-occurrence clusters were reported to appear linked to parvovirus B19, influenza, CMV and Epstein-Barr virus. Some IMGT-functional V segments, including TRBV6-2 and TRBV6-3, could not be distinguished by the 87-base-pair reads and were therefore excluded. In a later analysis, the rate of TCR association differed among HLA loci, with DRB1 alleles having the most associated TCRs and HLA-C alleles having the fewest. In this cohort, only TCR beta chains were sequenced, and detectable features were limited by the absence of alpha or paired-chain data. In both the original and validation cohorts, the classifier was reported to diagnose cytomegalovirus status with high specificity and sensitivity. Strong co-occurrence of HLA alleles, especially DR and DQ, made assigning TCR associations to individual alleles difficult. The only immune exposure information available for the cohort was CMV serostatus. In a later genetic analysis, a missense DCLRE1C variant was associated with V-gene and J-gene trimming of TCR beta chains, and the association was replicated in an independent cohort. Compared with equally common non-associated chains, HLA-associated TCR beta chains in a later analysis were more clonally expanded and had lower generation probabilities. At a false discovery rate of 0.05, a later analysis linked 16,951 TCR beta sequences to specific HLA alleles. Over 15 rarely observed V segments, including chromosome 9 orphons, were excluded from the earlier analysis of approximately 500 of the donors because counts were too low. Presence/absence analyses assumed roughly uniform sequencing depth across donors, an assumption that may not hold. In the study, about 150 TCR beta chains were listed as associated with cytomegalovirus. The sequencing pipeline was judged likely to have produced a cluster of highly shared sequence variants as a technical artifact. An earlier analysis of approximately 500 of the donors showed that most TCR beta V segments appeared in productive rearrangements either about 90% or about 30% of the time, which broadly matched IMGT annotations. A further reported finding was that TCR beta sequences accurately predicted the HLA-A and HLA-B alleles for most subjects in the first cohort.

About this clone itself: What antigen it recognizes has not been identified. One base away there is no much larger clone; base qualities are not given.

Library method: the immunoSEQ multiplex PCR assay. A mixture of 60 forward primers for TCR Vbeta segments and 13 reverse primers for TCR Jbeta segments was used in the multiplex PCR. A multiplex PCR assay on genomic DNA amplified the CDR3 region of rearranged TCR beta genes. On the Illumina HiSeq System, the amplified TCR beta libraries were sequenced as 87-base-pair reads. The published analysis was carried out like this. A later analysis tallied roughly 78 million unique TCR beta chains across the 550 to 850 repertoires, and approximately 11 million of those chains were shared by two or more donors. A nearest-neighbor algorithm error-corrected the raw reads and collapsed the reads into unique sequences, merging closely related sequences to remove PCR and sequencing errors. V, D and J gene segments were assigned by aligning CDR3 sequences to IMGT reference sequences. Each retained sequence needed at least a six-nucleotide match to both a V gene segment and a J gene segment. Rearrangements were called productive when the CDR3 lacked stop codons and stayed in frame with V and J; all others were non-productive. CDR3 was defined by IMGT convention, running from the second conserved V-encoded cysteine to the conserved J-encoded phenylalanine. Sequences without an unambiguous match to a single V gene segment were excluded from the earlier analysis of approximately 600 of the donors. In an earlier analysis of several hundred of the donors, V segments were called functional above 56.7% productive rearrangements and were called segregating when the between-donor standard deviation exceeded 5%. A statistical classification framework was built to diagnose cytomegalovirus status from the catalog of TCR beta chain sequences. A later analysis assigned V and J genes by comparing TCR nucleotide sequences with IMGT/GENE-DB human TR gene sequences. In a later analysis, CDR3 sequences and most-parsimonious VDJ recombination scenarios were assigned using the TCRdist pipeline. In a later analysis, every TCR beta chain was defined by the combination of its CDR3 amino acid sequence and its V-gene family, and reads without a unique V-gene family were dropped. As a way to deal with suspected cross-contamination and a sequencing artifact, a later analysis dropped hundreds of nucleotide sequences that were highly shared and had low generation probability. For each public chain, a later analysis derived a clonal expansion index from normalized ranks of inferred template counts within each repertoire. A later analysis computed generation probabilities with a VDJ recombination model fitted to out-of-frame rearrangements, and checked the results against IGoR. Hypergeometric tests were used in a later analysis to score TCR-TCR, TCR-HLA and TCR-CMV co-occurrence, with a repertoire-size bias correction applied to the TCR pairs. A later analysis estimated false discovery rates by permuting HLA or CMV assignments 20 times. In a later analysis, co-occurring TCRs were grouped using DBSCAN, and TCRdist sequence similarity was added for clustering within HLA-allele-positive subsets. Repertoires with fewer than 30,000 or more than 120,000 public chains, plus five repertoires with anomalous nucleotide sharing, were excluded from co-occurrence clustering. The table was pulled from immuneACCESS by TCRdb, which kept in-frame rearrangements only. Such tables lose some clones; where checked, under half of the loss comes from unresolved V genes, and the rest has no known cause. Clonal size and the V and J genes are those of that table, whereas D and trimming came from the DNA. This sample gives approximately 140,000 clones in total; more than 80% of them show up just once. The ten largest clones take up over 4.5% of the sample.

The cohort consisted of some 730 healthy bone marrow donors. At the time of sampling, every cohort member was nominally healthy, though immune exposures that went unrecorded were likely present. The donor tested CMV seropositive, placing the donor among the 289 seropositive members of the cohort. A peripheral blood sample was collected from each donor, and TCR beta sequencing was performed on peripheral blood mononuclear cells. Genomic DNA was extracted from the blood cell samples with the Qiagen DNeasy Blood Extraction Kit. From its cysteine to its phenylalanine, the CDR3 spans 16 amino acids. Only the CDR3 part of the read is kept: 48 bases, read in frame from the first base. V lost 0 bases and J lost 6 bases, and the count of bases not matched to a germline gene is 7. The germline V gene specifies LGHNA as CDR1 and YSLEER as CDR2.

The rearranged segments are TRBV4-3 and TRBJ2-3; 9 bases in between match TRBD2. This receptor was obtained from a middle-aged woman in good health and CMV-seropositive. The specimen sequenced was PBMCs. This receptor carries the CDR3 CASSQEGGRAVDTQYF. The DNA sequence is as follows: TGCGCCAGCAGCCAAGAAGGCGGGAGGGCCGTGGATACGCAGTATTTT.